This TCR beta chain was identified during a study of control samples from healthy donors and cancer patients. The CDR3 extends over 13 amino acids. Trimming stripped 8 bases from V and 6 bases from J, with 14 bases between. Generated by immunoSEQ multiplex PCR, the TCRdb table keeps only in-frame clones and is missing some. This sample has about 100,000 clones, with about 88% found just once. Specimen: blood. This receptor was identified in a woman in her forties or fifties in good health. The chain is built from TRBV12-3 or TRBV12-4 and TRBJ2-1; the D gene is possibly TRBD2 (5 bases). In nucleotides, the CDR3 is TGTGCCAGCGGGAGTCCTACCTTCAATGAGCAGTTCTTC. This gives the protein CASGSPTFNEQFF.